Below are 7 T cell receptor beta chains sequenced from a single sample in a study of blood T cell repertoires in COVID-19. Profiling relied on immunoSEQ multiplex PCR, and the TCRdb table lists in-frame clones only, not all of them. The table lists about 230,000 clones, roughly 84% of them singletons, with around 25% in the top ten. What was sequenced was peripheral blood. These TCRs come from a man aged 35-49 years with acute or convalescent COVID-19.

This clone has only a few counts. V is TRBV5-1 and J is TRBJ1-1; D gene ambiguous. Germline loops: CDR1 SGHRS, CDR2 YFSETQ. The CDR3 loop spans 13 amino acids. Trimming left V 2 bases short and J 5 bases short, with 10 bases between. For the CDR3, the DNA is TGCGCCAGCAGCTTACAGCGGAGAACTGAAGCTTTCTTT. Its protein is CASSLQRRTEAFF.

The V and J genes are TRBV19 and TRBJ2-1, with 7 positions matching TRBD2. Germline V lookup: CDR1 LNHDA, CDR2 SQIVND (reference sequence). V trimming: 4 bases; J trimming: 2 bases; junction bases outside the gene matches: 2. The CDR3 covers 14 residues. CDR3 DNA sequence: TGTGCCAGTAGTAAGCGGGAAACCTACAATGAGCAGTTCTTC. The encoded protein is CASSKRETYNEQFF.

The genes are TRBV9 and TRBJ2-1; D is unresolved. Per germline, CDR1 SGDLS and CDR2 YYNGEE. This CDR3 region has 16 residues. Deletions cut 0 bases from V and 7 bases from J, with 17 bases between. The CDR3 coding sequence is TGTGCCAGCAGCGTAGCTACCAGGAACCCCTCTAATGAGCAGTTCTTC. Protein: CASSVATRNPSNEQFF.

The chain carries TRBV6-5 and TRBJ2-7; 7 bases line up with TRBD1. The CDR3 runs to 14 residues. J was trimmed by 2 bases and V by 7 bases; bases with no gene match: 8. Germline V CDR1 and CDR2: MNHEY, SVGAGI. The CDR3 is CASKPDRQAYEQYF. The DNA for the CDR3 is TGTGCCAGCAAACCGGACAGGCAAGCCTACGAGCAGTACTTC.

The chain's CDR3 is CASSQGGQGYMNTEAFF. In DNA form, the CDR3 reads TGTGCCAGCAGCCAAGGGGGACAGGGGTATATGAACACTGAAGCTTTCTTT. This chain links TRBV3-1 (or the pseudogene TRBV3-2) with TRBJ1-1, with TRBD1 matching over 10 bases. Germline values: CDR1 LGHDT, CDR2 YNNKEL (reference sequence). The length of the CDR3 is 17 residues. With V trimmed by 1 base and J by 0 bases, 5 bases remained unmatched.

The V and J genes are TRBV9 and TRBJ1-6, with 7 bases matching TRBD1. Germline lookup yields CDR1 SGDLS and CDR2 YYNGEE. The CDR3 is made up of 17 amino acids. Trimming at V came to 3 bases and at J to 4 bases, leaving 10 bases not matched to a gene. DNA of the CDR3: TGTGCCAGCAGCGCCCGGCCGGGACAGTTTTATAATTCACCCCTCCACTTT. This translates into CASSARPGQFYNSPLHF.

The count of this clone is one. V gene TRBV7-2 combines with J gene TRBJ2-5; 14 bases map to TRBD2. The CDR3 runs to 17 residues. With V trimmed by 2 bases and J by 6 bases, 8 bases remained unmatched. Germline V gives CDR1 SGHTA, CDR2 FQGNSA. CDR3: CASSLTGLAGGGQTQYF. In DNA form, the CDR3 reads TGTGCCAGCAGCTTAACCGGACTAGCGGGAGGAGGGCAGACCCAGTACTTC.